This note documents a single TCR beta chain sequence. In the authors' methods: Reference gene primer amplification gave nucleated cell count estimates. Using immunoSEQ multiplex PCR, the repertoire was profiled, and TCRdb retains in-frame clones only, with some absent. The DNA was the basis for D and trimming; V, J and clone size are from that table. The sample holds about 330,000 clones, roughly 90% seen once. This sample is drawn from a study of blood T cell repertoires in COVID-19. The overall study: The United States, Italy and Spain were the sources of the acute and convalescent COVID-19 samples. PBMCs, B-cell-depleted T cells, or T cells provided the cDNA or gDNA that made up the material.

Trimming left V 5 bases short and J 4 bases short, with 17 bases between. Germline V gene lookup returns CDR1 SEHNR and CDR2 FQNEAQ (reference sequence). This CDR3 contains 15 residues. This clonotype was sampled from a woman aged 45-65 years with active or convalescent COVID-19. The chain carries TRBV7-9 and TRBJ1-1; perhaps TRBD1 as D (6 bases). Sequenced input: peripheral blood. The CDR3 DNA sequence: TGTGCCAGCAGCCCGGGGGGGGGCAGATCCACTGAAGCTTTCTTT. Amino acid sequence: CASSPGGGRSTEAFF. Together with reference TRBV7-9 and TRBJ1-1, the CDR3 gives the full variable domain: DTGVSQNPRHKITKRGQNVTFRCDPISEHNRLYWYRQTLGQGPEFLTYFQNEAQLEKSRLLSDRFSAERPKGSFSTLEIQRTEQGDSAMYLCASSPGGGRSTEAFFGQGTRLTVV.